The present entry profiles one TCR beta chain with its context. Its antigen is still unknown. This entry belongs to a study of beta chain features in type 1 diabetes. This CDR3 has 15 amino acids. Germline V CDR1 and CDR2: LNHNV, YYDKDF (reference sequence). Trimming removed 5 bases at V and 5 bases at J, with 18 bases between. Study-wide results and caveats: At VDJ recombination sites, type 1 diabetes patients had fewer insertions and more deleted nucleotides. When cDNA is sequenced, cells with high TCR expression could be over-represented.

Investigators reverse transcribed all isolated RNA, so they sequenced expressed TCRB transcripts. The data were produced by immunoSEQ multiplex PCR, yet TCRdb's version contains in-frame clones alone and is incomplete. The sample includes roughly 330,000 clones, approximately 10% of them seen just once. The J gene is TRBJ1-1, the V gene TRBV15, with D unclear. The TCR originated in a woman aged 25 to 39 in good health. The sequenced sample was naive CD4+ T cells from blood. The CDR3 is CATSSRRGRATEAFF. In nucleotides, the CDR3 is TGTGCCACCAGCTCTCGCCGAGGGCGGGCAACTGAAGCTTTCTTT. The whole variable domain, filled in from reference TRBV15 and TRBJ1-1, reads DAMVIQNPRYQVTQFGKPVTLSCSQTLNHNVMYWYQQKSSQAPKLLFHYYDKDFNNEADTPDNFQSRRPNTSFCFLDIRSPGLGDTAMYLCATSSRRGRATEAFFGQGTRLTVV.